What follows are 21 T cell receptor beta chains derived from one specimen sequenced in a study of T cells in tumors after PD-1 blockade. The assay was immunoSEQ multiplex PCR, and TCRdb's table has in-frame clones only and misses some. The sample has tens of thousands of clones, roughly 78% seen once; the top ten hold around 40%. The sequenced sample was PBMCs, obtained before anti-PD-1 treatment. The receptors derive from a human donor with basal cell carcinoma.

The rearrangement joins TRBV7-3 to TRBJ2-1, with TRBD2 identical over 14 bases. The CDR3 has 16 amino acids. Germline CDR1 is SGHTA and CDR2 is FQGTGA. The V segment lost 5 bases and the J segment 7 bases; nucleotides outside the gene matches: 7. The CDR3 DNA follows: TGTGCCAGCAGCGCCGGACTAGCGGGGGGAACGAATGAGCAGTTCTTC. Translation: CASSAGLAGGTNEQFF.

The CDR3 sequence is CASTMREDNGYTF. CDR3 DNA sequence: TGTGCCAGTACCATGAGGGAGGATAATGGCTACACCTTC. The rearrangement links TRBV19 to TRBJ1-2; D uncertain. Germline-derived CDR1 and CDR2 are LNHDA and SQIVND (reference sequence). This CDR3 has 13 amino acids. The V end was cut by 7 bases, the J end by 6 bases, with 15 bases between.

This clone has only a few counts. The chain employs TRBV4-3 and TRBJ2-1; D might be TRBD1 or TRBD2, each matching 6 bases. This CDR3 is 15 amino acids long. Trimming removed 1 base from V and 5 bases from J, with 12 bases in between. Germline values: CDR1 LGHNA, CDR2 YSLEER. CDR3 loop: CASSQGTGANNEQFF. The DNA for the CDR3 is TGCGCCAGCAGCCAAGGGACGGGGGCCAACAATGAGCAGTTCTTC.

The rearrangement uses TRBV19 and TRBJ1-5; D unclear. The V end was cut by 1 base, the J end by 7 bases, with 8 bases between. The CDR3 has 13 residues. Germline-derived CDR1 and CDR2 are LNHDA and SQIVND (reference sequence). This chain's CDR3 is CASSIGFSQPQHF. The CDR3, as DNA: TGTGCCAGTAGTATAGGCTTTAGCCAGCCCCAGCATTTT. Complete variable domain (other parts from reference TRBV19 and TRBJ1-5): DGGITQSPKYLFRKEGQNVTLSCEQNLNHDAMYWYRQDPGQGLRLIYYSQIVNDFQKGDIAEGYSVSREKKESFPLTVTSAQKNPTAFYLCASSIGFSQPQHFGDGTRLSIL.

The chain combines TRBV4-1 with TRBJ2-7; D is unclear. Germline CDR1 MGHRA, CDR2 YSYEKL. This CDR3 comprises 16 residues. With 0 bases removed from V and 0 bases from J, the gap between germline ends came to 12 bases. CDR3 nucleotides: TGCGCCAGCAGCCAAGAGGGCAGCCCTCGCTCCTACGAGCAGTACTTC. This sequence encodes CASSQEGSPRSYEQYF.

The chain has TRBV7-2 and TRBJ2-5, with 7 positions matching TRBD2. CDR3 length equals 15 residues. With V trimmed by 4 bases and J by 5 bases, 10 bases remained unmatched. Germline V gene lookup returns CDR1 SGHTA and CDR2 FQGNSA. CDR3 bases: TGTGCCAGCAGCTCCTTTGCGGGAGTAGGTGAGACCCAGTACTTC. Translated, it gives CASSSFAGVGETQYF.

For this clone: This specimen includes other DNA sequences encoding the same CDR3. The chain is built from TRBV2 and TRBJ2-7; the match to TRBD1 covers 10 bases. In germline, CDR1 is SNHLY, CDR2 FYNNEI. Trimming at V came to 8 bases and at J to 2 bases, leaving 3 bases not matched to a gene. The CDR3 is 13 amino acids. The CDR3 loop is CASRTGGTYEQYF. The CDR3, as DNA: TGTGCCAGCCGGACAGGGGGTACCTACGAGCAGTACTTC.

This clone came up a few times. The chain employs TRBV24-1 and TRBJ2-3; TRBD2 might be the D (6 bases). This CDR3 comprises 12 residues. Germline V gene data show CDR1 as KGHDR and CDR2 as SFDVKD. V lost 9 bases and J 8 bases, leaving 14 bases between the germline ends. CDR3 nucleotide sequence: TGTGCCACCGGGGACGGGCGGGGTACGCAGTATTTT. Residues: CATGDGRGTQYF.

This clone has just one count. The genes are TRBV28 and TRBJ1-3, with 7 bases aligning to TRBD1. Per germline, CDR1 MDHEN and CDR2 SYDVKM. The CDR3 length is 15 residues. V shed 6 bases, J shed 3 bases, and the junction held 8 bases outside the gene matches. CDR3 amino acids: CASSLGGGFGNTIYF. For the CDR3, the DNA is TGTGCCAGCAGCCTGGGAGGGGGCTTTGGAAACACCATATATTTT.

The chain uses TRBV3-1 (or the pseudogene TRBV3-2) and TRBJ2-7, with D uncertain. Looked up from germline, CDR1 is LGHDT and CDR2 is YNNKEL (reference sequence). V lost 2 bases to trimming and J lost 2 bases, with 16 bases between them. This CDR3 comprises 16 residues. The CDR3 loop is CASSQTASSAPYEQYF. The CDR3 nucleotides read TGTGCCAGCAGCCAAACAGCGTCCTCGGCTCCCTACGAGCAGTACTTC.

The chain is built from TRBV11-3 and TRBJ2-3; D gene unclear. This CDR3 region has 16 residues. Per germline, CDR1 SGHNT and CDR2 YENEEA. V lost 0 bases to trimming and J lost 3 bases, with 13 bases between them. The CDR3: CASSLDYSLRTDTQYF. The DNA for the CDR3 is TGTGCCAGCAGCTTAGATTATTCGCTTAGGACAGATACGCAGTATTTT.

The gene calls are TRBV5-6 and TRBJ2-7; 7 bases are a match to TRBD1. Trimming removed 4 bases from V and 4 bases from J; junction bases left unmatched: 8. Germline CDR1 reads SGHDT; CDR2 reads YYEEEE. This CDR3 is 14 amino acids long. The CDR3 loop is CASSPGTEYYEQYF. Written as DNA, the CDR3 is TGTGCCAGCAGCCCCGGGACAGAATATTACGAGCAGTACTTC.

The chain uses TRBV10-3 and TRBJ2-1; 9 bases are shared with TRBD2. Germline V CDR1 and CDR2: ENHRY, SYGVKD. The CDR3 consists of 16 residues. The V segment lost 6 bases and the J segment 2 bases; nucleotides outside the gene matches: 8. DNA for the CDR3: TGTGCCATCAGCGGGGTCGTAGCGGGGGCCTACAATGAGCAGTTCTTC. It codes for CAISGVVAGAYNEQFF.

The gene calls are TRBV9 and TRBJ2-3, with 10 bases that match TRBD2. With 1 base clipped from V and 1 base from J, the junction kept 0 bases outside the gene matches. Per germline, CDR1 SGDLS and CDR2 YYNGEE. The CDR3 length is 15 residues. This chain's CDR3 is CASSVLAGGTDTQYF. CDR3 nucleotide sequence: TGTGCCAGCAGCGTACTAGCGGGGGGCACAGATACGCAGTATTTT.

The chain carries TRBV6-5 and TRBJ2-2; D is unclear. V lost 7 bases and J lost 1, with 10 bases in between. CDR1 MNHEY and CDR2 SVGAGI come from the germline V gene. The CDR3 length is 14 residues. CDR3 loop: CASTEYRNTGELFF. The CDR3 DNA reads TGTGCCAGCACCGAATACCGGAACACCGGGGAGCTGTTTTTT.

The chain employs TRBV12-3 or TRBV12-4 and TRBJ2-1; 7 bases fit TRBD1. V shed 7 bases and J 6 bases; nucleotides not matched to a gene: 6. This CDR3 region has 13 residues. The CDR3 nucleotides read TGTGCCAGCATTGGGGACAGATTCAATGAGCAGTTCTTC. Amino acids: CASIGDRFNEQFF.

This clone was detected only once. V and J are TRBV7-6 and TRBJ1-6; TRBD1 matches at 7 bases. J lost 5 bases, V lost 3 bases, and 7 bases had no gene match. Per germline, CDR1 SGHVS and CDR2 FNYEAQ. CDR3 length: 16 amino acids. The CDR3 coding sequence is TGTGCCAGCAGCTTTAGAGCGGGACAGAATAATTCACCCCTCCACTTT. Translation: CASSFRAGQNNSPLHF.

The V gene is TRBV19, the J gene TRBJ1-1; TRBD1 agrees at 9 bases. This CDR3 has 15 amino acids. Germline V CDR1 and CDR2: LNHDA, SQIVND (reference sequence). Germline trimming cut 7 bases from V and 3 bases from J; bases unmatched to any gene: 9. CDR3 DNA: TGTGCCAGTACCCAAGGACAGGGGCTATACACTGAAGCTTTCTTT. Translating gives CASTQGQGLYTEAFF.

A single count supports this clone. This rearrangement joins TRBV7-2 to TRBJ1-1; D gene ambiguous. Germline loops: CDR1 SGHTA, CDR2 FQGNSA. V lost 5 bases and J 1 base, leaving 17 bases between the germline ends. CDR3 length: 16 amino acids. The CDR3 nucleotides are TGTGCCAGCAGCGCTAGGCTGGGAGTTGGGAACACTGAAGCTTTCTTT. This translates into CASSARLGVGNTEAFF. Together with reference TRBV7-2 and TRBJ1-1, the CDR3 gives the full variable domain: GAGVSQSPSNKVTEKGKDVELRCDPISGHTALYWYRQSLGQGLEFLIYFQGNSAPDKSGLPSDRFSAERTGGSVSTLTIQRTQQEDSAVYLCASSARLGVGNTEAFFGQGTRLTVV.

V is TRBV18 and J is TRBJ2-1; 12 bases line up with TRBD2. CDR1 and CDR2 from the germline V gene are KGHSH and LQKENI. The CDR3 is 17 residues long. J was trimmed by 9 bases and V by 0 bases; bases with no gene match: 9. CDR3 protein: CASSPPILAGGQGEQFF. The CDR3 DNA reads TGTGCCAGCTCACCACCCATCCTAGCGGGGGGGCAAGGTGAGCAGTTCTTC.

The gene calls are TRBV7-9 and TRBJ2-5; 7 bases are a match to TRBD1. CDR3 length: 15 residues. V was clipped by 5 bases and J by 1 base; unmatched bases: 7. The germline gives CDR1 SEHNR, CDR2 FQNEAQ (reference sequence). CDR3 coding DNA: TGTGCCAGCAGCCCGGGACAGACACTCCAAGAGACCCAGTACTTC. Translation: CASSPGQTLQETQYF.